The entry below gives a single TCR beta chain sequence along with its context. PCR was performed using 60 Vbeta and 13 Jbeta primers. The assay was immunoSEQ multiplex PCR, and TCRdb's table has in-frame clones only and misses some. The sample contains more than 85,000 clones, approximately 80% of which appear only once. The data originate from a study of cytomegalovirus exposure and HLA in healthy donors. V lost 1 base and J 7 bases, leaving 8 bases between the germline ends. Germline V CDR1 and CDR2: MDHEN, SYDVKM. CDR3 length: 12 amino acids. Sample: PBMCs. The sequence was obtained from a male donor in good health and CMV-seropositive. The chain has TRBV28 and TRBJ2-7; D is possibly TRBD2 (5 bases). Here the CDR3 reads CASSLLWREQYF. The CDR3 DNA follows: TGTGCCAGCAGTTTATTGTGGAGGGAGCAGTACTTC.